The sequence of this T cell receptor (beta chain) was determined in a study of shared clonotypes between healthy human individuals. At deep level, the assay was performed. The repertoire was sequenced with immunoSEQ multiplex PCR; TCRdb's copy has only in-frame clones and lacks some. In the table there are roughly 590,000 clones, around 95% of which are singletons. The naive CD8 population came from CD45RO-negative cells selected for CCR7, without terminally differentiated effector memory CD45RA+ cells. Germline V gene sequence: CDR1 SGHNT, CDR2 YYREEE (reference sequence). Trimming cost V 2 bases and J 8 bases, with 13 bases left between them. CDR3 size: 14 residues.

Specimen: naive CD8+ T cells sorted from blood. The chain couples TRBV5-4 to TRBJ2-2; D perhaps matches TRBD2 (5 bases). The source of this sequence is a woman aged 25-40 years in good health. DNA of the CDR3: TGTGCCAGCAGCTTCCGGGAAAGGGTTGGGGAGCTGTTTTTT. Protein product: CASSFRERVGELFF.